This T cell receptor beta chain was sequenced in a study of T cells after yellow fever vaccination. Study context: Each low-cell-number fraction was prepared by means of SMART-Seq v4 Ultra Low Input. Notes on the study in general: The secondary response was weaker, and its peak arrived faster, on day 5 versus 15.

The TCR cDNA carried a universal primer site and UMIs from 5'RACE template switching. TCRdb itself ran the 5' RACE reads through MiXCR, one entry per CDR3 protein. This sample has 350,000 to 550,000 distinct CDR3 sequences, with roughly 20% found just once. CDR1 and CDR2 (germline): ENHRY, SYGVKD. Losses at the gene ends were 5 bases for V and 6 bases for J; bases not matched to a gene: 5. This CDR3 has 14 amino acids. This clonotype was seen a handful of times. The antigen is unknown. The clonotype was recovered from a young man who received the YFV17D yellow fever vaccine. The input for sequencing was PBMCs, taken before the yellow fever booster vaccination. V gene TRBV10-3 combines with J gene TRBJ2-1; 9 nucleotides agree with TRBD1. For the CDR3, the DNA is TGTGCCATCAGTTCCGGGACAGGGAGCAATGAGCAGTTCTTC. It codes for CAISSGTGSNEQFF.